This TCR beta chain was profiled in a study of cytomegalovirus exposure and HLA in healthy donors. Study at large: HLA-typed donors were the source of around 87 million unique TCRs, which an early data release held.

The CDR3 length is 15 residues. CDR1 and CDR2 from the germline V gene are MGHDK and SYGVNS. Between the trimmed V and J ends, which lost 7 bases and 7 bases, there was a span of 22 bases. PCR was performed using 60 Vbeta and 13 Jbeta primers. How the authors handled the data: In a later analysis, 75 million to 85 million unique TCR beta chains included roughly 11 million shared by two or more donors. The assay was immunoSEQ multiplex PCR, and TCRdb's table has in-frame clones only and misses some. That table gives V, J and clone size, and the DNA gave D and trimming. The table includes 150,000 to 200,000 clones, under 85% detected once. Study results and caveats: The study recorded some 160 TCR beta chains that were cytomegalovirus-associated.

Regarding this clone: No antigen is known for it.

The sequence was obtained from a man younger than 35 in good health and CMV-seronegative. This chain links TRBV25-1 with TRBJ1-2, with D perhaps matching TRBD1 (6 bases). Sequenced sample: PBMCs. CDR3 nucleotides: TGTGCCAGCACCCCCGTGGGGGCCCCCCCCTCTGGCTACACCTTC. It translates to CASTPVGAPPSGYTF.